What follows are 5 T cell receptor beta chains derived from one specimen sequenced in a study of PD-L1 blockade in urothelial cancer. As to time point: pretreatment peripheral blood. Method: immunoSEQ multiplex PCR; TCRdb's copy keeps in-frame clones and lacks some. Counted here are tens of thousands of clones, 84% occurring once; the ten biggest clones make up approximately 10%. Sequenced here: PBMCs, sampled around atezolizumab (anti-PD-L1) treatment. The receptors were gathered from a woman aged 70-85 years with urothelial cancer.

The genes are TRBV28 and TRBJ1-1, with D perhaps matching TRBD1 (6 bases). The CDR3 length is 16 residues. Germline CDR1 reads MDHEN; CDR2 reads SYDVKM. Trimming left V 4 bases short and J 1 base short, with 16 bases between. The CDR3 region is CASSSRYRDGNTEAFF. CDR3 sequence (DNA): TGTGCCAGCAGTTCCCGATACAGGGATGGGAACACTGAAGCTTTCTTT.

This chain links TRBV5-4 with TRBJ2-7; 7 bases align to TRBD1. CDR3 length: 15 amino acids. Trimming removed 4 bases from V and 6 bases from J; junction bases left unmatched: 13. Germline values: CDR1 SGHNT, CDR2 YYREEE (reference sequence). CDR3 DNA sequence: TGTGCCAGCAGCCGCAACAGGGGTTTAGGTGGCGAGCAGTACTTC. It encodes CASSRNRGLGGEQYF.

The chain has TRBV6-6 and TRBJ2-3, with TRBD1 matching 7 bases. Germline CDR1 reads MNHNY; CDR2 reads SVGAGI (reference sequence). After removal of 6 bases from V and 6 bases from J, the junction contained 12 bases not matched to a gene. This CDR3 contains 15 residues. CDR3 DNA sequence: TGTGCCAGCAGACAAAGCACAGGGGTCGGGGATACGCAGTATTTT. It yields the protein CASRQSTGVGDTQYF.

The V and J genes are TRBV6-6 and TRBJ1-2; D remains unclear. V gave up 0 bases and J gave up 4 bases, with 12 bases separating them. This CDR3 has 15 residues. CDR1 and CDR2 from the germline V gene are MNHNY and SVGAGI (reference sequence). CDR3 coding DNA: TGTGCCAGCAGTTACTCGGGAGGGATCGGCTATGGCTACACCTTC. Its protein is CASSYSGGIGYGYTF.

V and J are TRBV5-4 and TRBJ2-3, with TRBD2 matching 8 bases. The trim removed 4 bases at V and 8 bases at J, leaving 15 bases unmatched. The CDR3 loop spans 16 amino acids. Germline assignment: CDR1 SGHNT and CDR2 YYREEE (reference sequence). In DNA, the CDR3 is TGTGCCAGCAGCCCCTCCCGGGCGGGGGGAAGGGGTACGCAGTATTTT. Amino acids: CASSPSRAGGRGTQYF.